This passage covers 26 T cell receptor beta chains from one sample sequenced in a study of blood T cell repertoires in COVID-19. Repertoires were generated with immunoSEQ multiplex PCR, while TCRdb's copy carries only in-frame clones and drops some. The top ten hold 2.6% of the sample, which has 300,000 or so clones, about 88% seen once. The sequencing input was PBMCs or T cells enriched from blood (not recorded which). These receptors came from a man aged 60-69 years who had recovered from COVID-19.

This chain joins TRBV5-1 and TRBJ2-7; TRBD2 is a possible D gene (5 bases). This CDR3 spans 16 amino acids. Germline values: CDR1 SGHRS, CDR2 YFSETQ. Trimming removed 0 bases at V and 0 bases at J, with 13 bases between. The DNA of the CDR3 is TGCGCCAGCAGCTTGGCCGTAACTAGTAGCTCCTACGAGCAGTACTTC. This gives the protein CASSLAVTSSSYEQYF.

V and J are TRBV19 and TRBJ1-1, with D perhaps TRBD1 (6 bases). In germline, CDR1 is LNHDA, CDR2 SQIVND (reference sequence). This CDR3 has 13 residues. With 4 bases removed from V and 5 bases from J, the gap between germline ends came to 11 bases. The CDR3 DNA follows: TGTGCCAGTAGTAGGACAGCAGGAACTGAAGCTTTCTTT. Its translation: CASSRTAGTEAFF.

The chain is built from TRBV6-5 and TRBJ1-2, with TRBD1 matching 11 bases. The CDR3 loop spans 13 amino acids. Germline lookup yields CDR1 MNHEY and CDR2 SVGAGI. The V segment lost 6 bases and the J segment 6 bases; nucleotides outside the gene matches: 3. The CDR3 DNA reads as TGTGCCAGCAGGGGACAGGGGGTAAATGGCTACACCTTC. This translates into CASRGQGVNGYTF.

V is TRBV9 and J is TRBJ2-7, with 9 bases that match TRBD2. This CDR3 spans 14 amino acids. The V gene end was trimmed by 3 bases and the J gene end by 4 bases; junction bases not matched to a gene: 5. Germline assignment: CDR1 SGDLS and CDR2 YYNGEE. The CDR3: CASSAVAGAYEQYF. CDR3 sequence (DNA): TGTGCCAGCAGCGCAGTAGCGGGAGCTTACGAGCAGTACTTC.

The V and J genes are TRBV14 and TRBJ1-2; TRBD1 aligns across 7 bases. The CDR3 runs to 14 residues. V gave up 2 bases and J gave up 4 bases; unmatched junction bases: 4. The germline gives CDR1 SGHDN, CDR2 FVKESK. CDR3 in amino acids: CASSQNQGVYGYTF. The CDR3 coding sequence is TGTGCCAGCAGCCAAAATCAGGGGGTCTATGGCTACACCTTC.

V usage is TRBV7-2 and J usage is TRBJ2-1, with D maybe TRBD2 (6 bases). Germline V CDR1 and CDR2: SGHTA, FQGNSA. Trimming stripped 5 bases from V and 4 bases from J, with 21 bases between. This CDR3 is 17 amino acids long. The CDR3 DNA sequence: TGTGCCAGCAGCGCGTCCGCGGGGCCGAGTGGTTACAATGAGCAGTTCTTC. Encoded protein: CASSASAGPSGYNEQFF.

Details on this clone: Additional DNA sequences in this sample encode the identical CDR3. The V gene is TRBV19, the J gene TRBJ1-5; D ambiguous. Trimming took 3 bases from V and 4 from J, leaving 7 bases between them. There are 13 residues in the CDR3. Germline V CDR1 and CDR2: LNHDA, SQIVND (reference sequence). Here the CDR3 DNA reads TGTGCCAGTAGTATTCGAGTTAATCAGCCCCAGCATTTT. It specifies CASSIRVNQPQHF.

V gene TRBV27 combines with J gene TRBJ2-7, with D unclear. The CDR3 loop spans 14 amino acids. Trimming cost V 3 bases and J 2 bases, with 11 bases left between them. Germline CDR1 reads MNHEY; CDR2 reads SMNVEV (reference sequence). CDR3 nucleotide sequence: TGTGCCAGCAGTTTTCGGGTCCCGGCCTACGAGCAGTACTTC. This encodes CASSFRVPAYEQYF.

The V gene is TRBV27, the J gene TRBJ2-2; the match to TRBD2 covers 10 bases. The CDR3 spans 17 residues. With V trimmed by 0 bases and J by 7 bases, 8 bases remained unmatched. Germline-derived CDR1 and CDR2 are MNHEY and SMNVEV (reference sequence). The CDR3 coding sequence is TGTGCCAGCAGTTTATCGACCGGGACTAGCGCTCGCGGGGAGCTGTTTTTT. Amino acids: CASSLSTGTSARGELFF.

This chain uses TRBV4-1 with TRBJ1-1, with 7 bases matching TRBD1. The V gene's germline CDR1 is MGHRA and CDR2 YSYEKL. J gave up 4 bases and V 4 bases, and 15 bases lay outside the gene matches. The CDR3 is 17 amino acids. Written as DNA, the CDR3 is TGCGCCAGCAGCCGAGCTACTGGACAGGCTTTGGGCACTGAAGCTTTCTTT. Its protein product is CASSRATGQALGTEAFF.

This clone was observed a single time. The chain is built from TRBV5-4 and TRBJ1-5; D is undetermined. Germline V gene sequence: CDR1 SGHNT, CDR2 YYREEE (reference sequence). The CDR3 is 14 amino acids. Between the trimmed V and J ends, which lost 4 bases and 1 base, there was a span of 9 bases. CDR3 residues: CASSEGRSNQPQHF. CDR3 coding DNA: TGTGCCAGCAGCGAGGGTCGGAGCAATCAGCCCCAGCATTTT.

The V call is TRBV18, the J call TRBJ1-2; D not resolved. The CDR3 length is 14 residues. V shed 4 bases and J shed 4 bases, with 13 bases lying between them. From germline, CDR1 is KGHSH and CDR2 LQKENI. In nucleotides, the CDR3 is TGTGCCAGCTCACTGGAGGGAGTACTCTATGGCTACACCTTC. It yields the protein CASSLEGVLYGYTF.

The rearrangement links TRBV4-1 to TRBJ2-2; TRBD1 is a possible D gene (6 bases). Trimming removed 6 bases at V and 8 bases at J, with 16 bases between. Germline CDR1 is MGHRA and CDR2 is YSYEKL. This CDR3 contains 14 residues. The CDR3: CASRDSPRGGELFF. DNA of the CDR3: TGCGCCAGCAGGGACTCCCCCAGGGGTGGGGAGCTGTTTTTT.

The chain is built from TRBV7-2 and TRBJ2-2; TRBD2 agrees at 13 bases. V lost 6 bases to trimming and J lost 4 bases; unmatched junction nucleotides: 11. This CDR3 spans 18 amino acids. Germline V gene data show CDR1 as SGHTA and CDR2 as FQGNSA. CDR3 bases: TGTGCCAGCAGGACGAGACTAGCGGGGGGTCACGTCACCGGGGAGCTGTTTTTT. Translation: CASRTRLAGGHVTGELFF. The full variable domain, completed using reference TRBV7-2 and TRBJ2-2, is GAGVSQSPSNKVTEKGKDVELRCDPISGHTALYWYRQSLGQGLEFLIYFQGNSAPDKSGLPSDRFSAERTGGSVSTLTIQRTQQEDSAVYLCASRTRLAGGHVTGELFFGEGSRLTVL.

V is TRBV11-2 and J is TRBJ2-1; D not resolved. The germline gives CDR1 SGHAT, CDR2 FQNNGV. V shed 0 bases and J shed 8 bases, with 8 bases lying between them. The CDR3 contains 13 residues. The CDR3 sequence is CASSLDPRYEQFF. DNA for the CDR3: TGTGCCAGCAGCTTAGATCCGCGTTATGAGCAGTTCTTC.

This chain uses TRBV5-1 with TRBJ2-5, with no clear D. Germline V CDR1 and CDR2: SGHRS, YFSETQ. The germline V and J ends were trimmed by 3 bases and 3 bases, with 6 bases remaining between them. This CDR3 is 12 amino acids long. Written as DNA, the CDR3 is TGCGCCAGCAGCTCTTTAGAAGAGACCCAGTACTTC. It translates to CASSSLEETQYF.

The table lists this clone with a count of one. This chain links TRBV4-3 with TRBJ2-2, with a possible D match to TRBD1 (5 bases). Per the germline V gene, CDR1 is LGHNA and CDR2 is YSLEER. Trimming shortened V by 0 bases and J by 4 bases, and 15 bases separated the two germline ends. This CDR3 is 17 amino acids long. CDR3 in DNA: TGCGCCAGCAGCCAAGATCGGACACGTTTGGGCACCGGGGAGCTGTTTTTT. It encodes CASSQDRTRLGTGELFF.

J is TRBJ1-6 and V is TRBV5-1; 8 nucleotides line up with TRBD1. Trimming at V came to 0 bases and at J to 6 bases, leaving 11 bases not matched to a gene. The CDR3 runs 18 residues. In germline, CDR1 is SGHRS, CDR2 YFSETQ. The CDR3 here is CASSLGQGATPFNSPLHF. The CDR3 nucleotides read TGCGCCAGCAGCTTGGGTCAGGGGGCGACGCCCTTTAATTCACCCCTCCACTTT.

This chain uses TRBV7-2 with TRBJ2-3; TRBD2 agrees at 7 bases. CDR1 and CDR2 (germline): SGHTA, FQGNSA. CDR3 length equals 15 residues. With 5 bases clipped from V and 3 bases from J, the junction kept 8 bases outside the gene matches. CDR3 sequence reads: CASSGGLGGTDTQYF. In DNA, the CDR3 is TGTGCCAGCAGCGGGGGTCTGGGGGGGACAGATACGCAGTATTTT.

This sequence joins TRBV6-2 or TRBV6-3 and TRBJ2-5; no reliable D call. V shed 6 bases and J shed 7 bases, with 9 bases lying between them. The germline V gene encodes CDR1 MNHEY and CDR2 SVGEGT. CDR3 length: 11 residues. DNA for the CDR3: TGTGCCAGCAGCCCCCTCGGGACCCAGTACTTC. It specifies CASSPLGTQYF.

The genes are TRBV9 and TRBJ2-1, with TRBD2 identical over 13 bases. The V and J ends lost 4 bases and 3 bases, in that order; junction bases with no gene match: 7. The CDR3 has 17 residues. Germline V gene data show CDR1 as SGDLS and CDR2 as YYNGEE. CDR3 nucleotides: TGTGCCAGCAGCTCCGGGACTAGCGGGGAGATCTACAATGAGCAGTTCTTC. Translated: CASSSGTSGEIYNEQFF.

The chain joins TRBV7-8 to TRBJ1-2; the D is unclear. With 5 bases removed from V and 2 bases from J, the gap between germline ends came to 9 bases. This CDR3 is built from 13 residues. Germline CDR1 SGHVS, CDR2 FQNEAQ. CDR3 coding DNA: TGTGCCAGCAGCGCCTCCCTAAACTATGGCTACACCTTC. This sequence encodes CASSASLNYGYTF.

The chain has TRBV24-1 and TRBJ1-1; 10 bases agree with TRBD1. With 2 bases clipped from V and 4 bases from J, the junction kept 6 bases outside the gene matches. Germline V lookup: CDR1 KGHDR, CDR2 SFDVKD. The CDR3 is 16 amino acids. This chain's CDR3 is CATSDSRQGASTEAFF. The DNA of the CDR3 is TGTGCCACCAGTGATTCGCGACAGGGGGCGAGCACTGAAGCTTTCTTT.

This chain connects TRBV20-1 to TRBJ2-1; 11 bases align to TRBD2. There are 13 residues in the CDR3. The J segment lost 8 bases and the V segment lost 3 bases, leaving 3 bases of the junction unmatched. Per germline, CDR1 DFQATT and CDR2 SNEGSKA (reference sequence). The CDR3 bases are TGCAGTGCTAGTAGCGGGGGGGCCTATGAGCAGTTCTTC. It encodes CSASSGGAYEQFF.

The rearrangement links TRBV12-3 or TRBV12-4 to TRBJ1-1; 7 bases line up with TRBD1. CDR3 size: 13 residues. Trimming took 6 bases from V and 5 from J; bases not matched to a gene: 6. This chain's CDR3 is CASRPTGETEAFF. In DNA, the CDR3 is TGTGCCAGCAGGCCTACAGGGGAGACTGAAGCTTTCTTT.

V gene TRBV29-1 combines with J gene TRBJ2-5; D remains ambiguous. Germline V gene data show CDR1 as SQVTM and CDR2 as ANQGSEA. The CDR3 consists of 13 residues. Trimming took off 3 bases at V and 5 bases at J, with 13 bases between the two ends. The CDR3 DNA sequence: TGCAGCGTTGAGTACGCCCCCGGGGAGACCCAGTACTTC. Translated: CSVEYAPGETQYF. Full variable domain (outside the CDR3, taken from reference TRBV29-1 and TRBJ2-5): SAVISQKPSRDICQRGTSLTIQCQVDSQVTMMFWYRQQPGQSLTLIATANQGSEATYESGFVIDKFPISRPNLTFSTLTVSNMSPEDSSIYLCSVEYAPGETQYFGPGTRLLVL.